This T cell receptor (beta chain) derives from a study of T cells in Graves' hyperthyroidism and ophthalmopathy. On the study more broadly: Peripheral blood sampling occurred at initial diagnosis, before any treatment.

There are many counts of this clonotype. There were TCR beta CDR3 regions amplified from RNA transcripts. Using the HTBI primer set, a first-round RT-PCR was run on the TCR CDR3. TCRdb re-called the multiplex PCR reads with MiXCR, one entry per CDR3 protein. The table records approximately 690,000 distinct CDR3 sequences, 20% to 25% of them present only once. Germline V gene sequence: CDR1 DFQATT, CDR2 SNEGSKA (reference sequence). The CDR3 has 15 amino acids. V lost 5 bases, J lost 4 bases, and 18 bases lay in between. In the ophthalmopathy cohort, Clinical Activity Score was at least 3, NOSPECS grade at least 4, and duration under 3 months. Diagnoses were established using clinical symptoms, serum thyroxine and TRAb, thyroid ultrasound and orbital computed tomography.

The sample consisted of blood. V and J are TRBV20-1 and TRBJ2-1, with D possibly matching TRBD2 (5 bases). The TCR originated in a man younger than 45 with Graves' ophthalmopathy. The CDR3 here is CSAGPVGRTYNEQFF. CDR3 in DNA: TGCAGTGCTGGCCCCGTCGGGCGGACTTACAATGAGCAGTTCTTC.